A selection of T cell receptor beta chains follows, all from one sample in a study of blood T cells in healthy people across ages. TCRdb fed the 5' RACE reads into MiXCR, producing one record per CDR3 protein. The sample has roughly 640,000 distinct CDR3 sequences, approximately 30% seen once. Sequenced material: blood. Receptors were obtained from a woman aged 80 or over in good health. CDR3s include the opening cysteine and the closing phenylalanine or tryptophan. The D gene is left open where the match is weak. Clone size is stated in some rows and not others, as once, few, many or a class when expanded.

v_call	clone_size	d_call	j_call	cdr3_nt	cdr3_aa
TRBV7-9	many	TRBD1	TRBJ2-3	TGTGCCAGCAGCCCAGGGGGCCCCCCAGATACGCAGTATTTT	CASSPGGPPDTQYF
TRBV6-6	.	.	TRBJ1-2	TGTGCCAGCAGCAACAGACAGTTTAACTATGGCTACACCTTC	CASSNRQFNYGYTF
TRBV7-2	.	.	TRBJ2-5	TGTGCCAGCAGCTTAAGCCGAGGCACAGAGACCCAGTACTTC	CASSLSRGTETQYF
TRBV28	.	.	TRBJ1-5	TGTGCCAGCAGTTTGGGAGGGGTTCGCAATCAGCCCCAGCATTTT	CASSLGGVRNQPQHF
TRBV10-2	many	.	TRBJ1-5	TGCGCCAGCAGTGACGCTCTTGGCCGCAATCAGCCCCAGCATTTT	CASSDALGRNQPQHF
TRBV20-1	many	TRBD2	TRBJ2-5	TGCAGTGCGAGGACTAGCGGGGGGGAGACCCAGTACTTC	CSARTSGGETQYF
TRBV24-1	.	.	TRBJ1-1	TGTGCCACCAGTGATGCCGGGACACTGAACACTGAAGCTTTCTTT	CATSDAGTLNTEAFF
TRBV30	few	TRBD2	TRBJ2-3	TGTGCTCTTCTACCCGGGACTAGCGGGGTCACAGATACGCAGTATTTT	CALLPGTSGVTDTQYF
TRBV28	.	TRBD1	TRBJ1-1	TGTGCCAGCAGTCCCAACAGGGGAGGGAATACTGAAGCTTTCTTT	CASSPNRGGNTEAFF
TRBV27	.	.	TRBJ1-5	TGTGCCAGCAGTAACACACCGGTTAGCAATCAGCCCCAGCATTTT	CASSNTPVSNQPQHF
TRBV28	.	.	TRBJ2-2	TGTGCCAGCAGTTCCCTTGACACCTTGAACACCGGGGAGCTGTTTTTT	CASSSLDTLNTGELFF
TRBV20-1	many	TRBD2	TRBJ2-1	TGCAGTGCCGTGGGCTTCAGCGGGGTTAGATACAGTGAGCAGTTCTTC	CSAVGFSGVRYSEQFF
TRBV5-1	.	TRBD2	TRBJ2-7	TGCGCCAGCAGCTGGGAGGGGATGATCTACGAGCAGTACTTC	CASSWEGMIYEQYF
TRBV5-1	.	TRBD1	TRBJ2-7	TGCGCCAGCAACTCGGACAGGGGGCTCCACGAGCAGTACTTC	CASNSDRGLHEQYF
TRBV20-1	many	TRBD2	TRBJ2-1	TGCAGTGCTAGAGCCGGGACTAGCGGGTTTTCCTACAATGAGCAGTTCTTC	CSARAGTSGFSYNEQFF